The 8 T cell receptor beta chains given below trace back to one sample, sequenced in a study of blood T cell repertoires in COVID-19. Measured with immunoSEQ multiplex PCR; TCRdb has only the in-frame clones, and not every one. The sample contains a few hundred thousand clones, approximately 92% of which appear only once. Sequencing used peripheral blood. These receptors originate from a person in their late teens or twenties with COVID-19, enrolled during active disease.

The rearrangement links TRBV5-6 to TRBJ2-7; TRBD1 might be the D (6 bases). This CDR3 region has 15 residues. The V end was cut by 6 bases, the J end by 3 bases, with 19 bases between. Germline CDR1 and CDR2: SGHDT and YYEEEE. CDR3 amino acids: CASTREGGRLYEQYF. CDR3 in DNA: TGTGCCAGCACCCGAGAAGGGGGACGCCTCTACGAGCAGTACTTC.

The chain carries TRBV9 and TRBJ2-5; D gene uncertain. CDR1 is SGDLS and CDR2 is YYNGEE in the germline V gene. V shed 0 bases and J shed 1 base, with 7 bases lying between them. This CDR3 has 14 amino acids. In DNA, the CDR3 is TGTGCCAGCAGCGTAGGCAACAGCCAAGAGACCCAGTACTTC. Protein product: CASSVGNSQETQYF.

The chain couples TRBV5-1 to TRBJ2-5; D perhaps matches TRBD2 (6 bases). Trimming removed 10 bases at V and 1 base at J, with 11 bases between. Germline V gene lookup returns CDR1 SGHRS and CDR2 YFSETQ. This CDR3 contains 12 residues. CDR3 sequence reads: CAVTRAQETQYF. CDR3 in DNA: TGCGCCGTGACTAGGGCCCAAGAGACCCAGTACTTC.

The genes are TRBV6-1 and TRBJ2-7, with no clear D. The V end lost 3 bases, the J end lost 3 bases, and 9 bases lay between the germline ends. The CDR3 has 13 residues. CDR1 MNHNS and CDR2 SASEGT come from the germline V gene. As DNA, the CDR3 is TGTGCCAGCAGTGATCCCGAGTACTACGAGCAGTACTTC. It translates to CASSDPEYYEQYF.

This chain joins TRBV7-9 and TRBJ2-1, with 7 bases lining up with TRBD1. This CDR3 region has 16 residues. The junction had 11 bases not matched to a gene; V was cut back by 5 bases and J by 4 bases. Germline V CDR1 and CDR2: SEHNR, FQNEAQ (reference sequence). The CDR3 is CASSKQGQEIYNEQFF. In nucleotides, the CDR3 is TGTGCCAGCAGCAAACAGGGGCAAGAAATATACAATGAGCAGTTCTTC.

Here the CDR3 reads CASSQAGNSPLHF. As DNA, the CDR3 is TGCGCCAGCAGCCAAGCAGGGAATTCACCCCTCCACTTT. The rearrangement uses TRBV4-1 and TRBJ1-6; perhaps TRBD1 as D (5 bases). V was clipped by 1 base and J by 7 bases, with 5 bases between them. The CDR3 is 13 amino acids. Germline loops: CDR1 MGHRA, CDR2 YSYEKL.

The chain combines TRBV7-2 with TRBJ1-2; D is undetermined. This CDR3 comprises 15 residues. The germline V gene encodes CDR1 SGHTA and CDR2 FQGNSA. V was cut by 5 bases and J by 4 bases, with 17 bases left in between. CDR3: CASSRGRAETYGYTF. The CDR3 DNA reads as TGTGCCAGCAGCCGCGGGAGGGCAGAGACCTATGGCTACACCTTC.

V is TRBV4-3 and J is TRBJ1-2; possibly TRBD1 for D (5 bases). Between the trimmed V and J ends, which lost 2 bases and 2 bases, there was a span of 15 bases. Germline-derived CDR1 and CDR2 are LGHNA and YSLEER. The CDR3 sequence is 16 residues long. For the CDR3, the DNA is TGCGCCAGCAGCCAAAGAATCCTAGGGGTGAACTATGGCTACACCTTC. It is translated as CASSQRILGVNYGYTF.